The rows below give T cell receptor beta chains drawn from one sample of a study of shared clonotypes between healthy human individuals. TCRdb's copy holds only in-frame clones and misses some; the assay was immunoSEQ multiplex PCR. Among 2 million to 2.5 million clones listed, 90% to 97% were seen once. The material sequenced was naive CD4+ T cells sorted from blood. The source is a man younger than 30 in good health. Each CDR3 is given with its conserved first and last residue. The order of the fields is V gene, J gene, D gene, clone size, CDR3 protein, CDR3 DNA. The D gene is left open where the match is weak. For some rows the clone size is stated as once, few or many, or as a class when expanded; others skip it.

>TRBV10-2|TRBJ2-4|NA|NA
CASTWDFRGLGKNIQYF
NA
>TRBV5-1|TRBJ2-1|NA|NA
CASSLGQSSYNEQFF
TGCGCCAGCAGCTTGGGACAGAGCTCCTACAATGAGCAGTTCTTC
>TRBV2|TRBJ1-5|NA|NA
CASSDKGLSNQPQHF
TGTGCCAGCAGTGACAAGGGCCTTAGCAATCAGCCCCAGCATTTT
>TRBV5-1|TRBJ2-7|NA|NA
CASSLGGSSYEQYF
TGCGCCAGCAGCTTGGGTGGTAGCTCCTACGAGCAGTACTTC
>TRBV25-1|TRBJ1-1|TRBD1|NA
CASSRTGGPTEAFF
TGTGCCAGCAGTCGTACAGGGGGACCCACTGAAGCTTTCTTT
>TRBV11-2|TRBJ2-7|TRBD2|NA
CASSLGRGLESYEQYF
TGTGCCAGCAGCTTAGGACGGGGACTAGAGTCCTACGAGCAGTACTTC
>TRBV4-1|TRBJ2-3|NA|NA
CASSQVGNTDTQYF
TGCGCCAGCAGCCAAGTGGGAAACACAGATACGCAGTATTTT
>TRBV6-4|TRBJ1-1|NA|NA
CASSDSTGSAFF
TGTGCCAGCAGTGACTCGACAGGATCAGCTTTCTTT
>TRBV4-1|TRBJ2-3|TRBD2|NA
CASSQGIGSGTLTDTQYF
TGCGCCAGCAGCCAAGGTATTGGCAGCGGGACCCTCACAGATACGCAGTATTTT
>TRBV28|TRBJ1-4|NA|NA
CASSRSGGYNEKLFF
TGTGCCAGCAGTCGCTCCGGGGGCTATAATGAAAAACTGTTTTTT
>TRBV5-1|TRBJ1-2|NA|NA
CASSGPTLSYGYTF
TGCGCCAGCAGCGGGCCAACACTCTCCTATGGCTACACCTTC
>TRBV5-1|TRBJ1-4|TRBD1|NA
CASSIDREGEKLFF
TGCGCCAGCAGCATAGACAGGGAGGGTGAAAAACTGTTTTTT
>TRBV11-2|TRBJ1-1|TRBD1|NA
CASSLKTGVKSAEAFF
TGTGCCAGCAGCCTCAAGACAGGGGTGAAATCCGCTGAAGCTTTCTTT
>TRBV9|TRBJ2-1|TRBD2|NA
CASSVSSGRSNEQFF
TGTGCCAGCAGCGTGTCTAGCGGGAGGAGTAATGAGCAGTTCTTC
>TRBV7-9|TRBJ2-4|TRBD1|NA
CASSLTGGKTKNIQYF
TGTGCCAGCAGCTTGACAGGGGGGAAGACCAAAAACATTCAGTACTTC
>TRBV28|TRBJ1-1|NA|once
CASIAPGPQDEAFF
TGTGCCAGCATCGCCCCAGGGCCGCAGGATGAAGCTTTCTTT
>TRBV29-1|TRBJ1-2|NA|NA
CSVAAGEARGYTF
TGCAGCGTTGCGGCAGGGGAAGCTCGTGGCTACACCTTC
>TRBV18|TRBJ1-1|NA|once
CASSPGAGSLSTEAFF
TGTGCCAGCTCACCGGGAGCAGGGAGTTTGAGCACTGAAGCTTTCTTT
>TRBV4-3|TRBJ2-2|TRBD1|NA
CASSRDRNTGELFF
TGCGCCAGCAGCCGGGACAGGAACACCGGGGAGCTGTTTTTT
>TRBV2|TRBJ1-1|TRBD1|NA
CASSVRRDRVKDEAFF
TGTGCCAGCAGTGTGCGTCGAGACAGGGTGAAGGATGAAGCTTTCTTT
>TRBV6-1|TRBJ2-5|NA|NA
CASTETFRETQYF
TGTGCCAGCACCGAGACCTTTCGAGAGACCCAGTACTTC
>TRBV7-9|TRBJ2-2|NA|once
CASTPLAGAGELFF
TGTGCCAGCACCCCCCTAGCAGGGGCCGGGGAGCTGTTTTTT
>TRBV11-2|TRBJ2-7|TRBD1|NA
CASSPIRGQGISYEQYF
TGTGCCAGCAGCCCTATTAGAGGACAGGGGATCTCCTACGAGCAGTACTTC
>TRBV18|TRBJ2-1|NA|once
CASSPRVDLRYNEQFF
TGTGCCAGCTCACCACGCGTGGATTTGCGATACAATGAGCAGTTCTTC
>TRBV10-3|TRBJ1-3|NA|NA
CAISENPLSGNTIYF
TGTGCCATCAGTGAGAACCCTCTCTCTGGAAACACCATATATTTT
>TRBV5-1|TRBJ2-7|TRBD1|NA
CASTPPGQGNEQYF
TGCGCCAGCACCCCGCCGGGACAGGGGAACGAGCAGTACTTC
>TRBV11-2|TRBJ1-1|NA|NA
CASSIGTPYEAFF
TGTGCCAGCAGTATTGGCACCCCCTATGAAGCTTTCTTT
>TRBV28|TRBJ2-2|NA|NA
CASRPTRAGELFF
TGTGCCAGCAGACCTACTAGGGCCGGGGAGCTGTTTTTT
>TRBV29-1|TRBJ1-1|TRBD1|NA
CSVEPGTGMNTEAFF
TGCAGCGTTGAACCGGGGACAGGAATGAACACTGAAGCTTTCTTT
>TRBV7-9|TRBJ2-1|TRBD1|NA
CASSSRQGGNEQFF
TGTGCCAGCAGCTCGAGACAGGGTGGGAATGAGCAGTTCTTC
>TRBV18|TRBJ1-5|NA|once
CASSPDGGQPQHF
TGTGCCAGCTCACCGGATGGCGGTCAGCCCCAGCATTTT
>TRBV4-1|TRBJ2-7|NA|NA
CASSPRDPPYEQYF
TGCGCCAGCAGCCCCCGGGACCCTCCCTACGAGCAGTACTTC
>TRBV7-9|TRBJ1-5|TRBD1|NA
CASSLGWDRGNQPQHF
TGTGCCAGCAGCTTAGGATGGGACAGGGGTAATCAGCCCCAGCATTTT
>TRBV27|TRBJ2-3|NA|NA
CASSLSGRGAGDTQYF
TGTGCCAGCAGTTTATCGGGCAGGGGGGCAGGGGATACGCAGTATTTT
>TRBV5-1|TRBJ2-2|TRBD1|NA
CASSPLRTGIPGELFF
TGCGCCAGCAGCCCCCTCAGGACAGGGATCCCCGGGGAGCTGTTTTTT
>TRBV7-2|TRBJ2-7|TRBD2|NA
CASSPVGTSGISYEQYF
TGTGCCAGCAGCCCAGTCGGGACTAGCGGGATATCCTACGAGCAGTACTTC
>TRBV6-5|TRBJ1-3|NA|NA
CASSSGPGNTIYF
TGTGCCAGCAGTTCCGGTCCGGGGAACACCATATATTTT
>TRBV9|TRBJ1-4|TRBD1|NA
CASSQSGTVNEKLFF
TGTGCCAGCAGCCAGTCCGGGACAGTTAATGAAAAACTGTTTTTT
>TRBV2|TRBJ2-4|TRBD1|NA
CACRTGIGNIQYF
TGTGCCTGTCGGACAGGGATAGGTAACATTCAGTACTTC
>TRBV5-4|TRBJ2-7|TRBD1|NA
CASSRTGVQEQYF
TGTGCCAGCAGCCGGACAGGGGTACAGGAGCAGTACTTC
>TRBV19|TRBJ2-1|NA|once
CASSITLLGGQFF
TGTGCCAGTAGTATAACATTATTAGGAGGGCAGTTCTTC